Within the sample, the clone carrying this TCR beta chain is medium-sized. Germline CDR1 and CDR2: SQVTM and ANQGSEA. This CDR3 spans 15 amino acids. Germline trimming cut 4 bases from V and 0 bases from J; bases unmatched to any gene: 8. Time point given: sample taken at primary tumor resection. This entry is derived from a study of spatial heterogeneity in lung cancer. TCRdb reprocessed the 5' RACE reads with MiXCR, giving one entry per CDR3 protein. The sample has 20,000 to 30,000 distinct CDR3 sequences, around 4.6% seen once. This receptor was identified in a male donor with early-stage non-small cell lung cancer. This chain joins TRBV29-1 and TRBJ1-2, with TRBD1 matching over 7 bases. The source was PBMCs, collected at surgery. The CDR3 loop is CSVAVRDRANYGYTF. The CDR3 nucleotides read TGCAGCGTTGCGGTCCGGGACAGAGCTAACTATGGCTACACCTTC.